This TCR beta chain stems from a study of regulatory T cells in long-lasting Graves disease. Findings and limits, study-wide: TCR diversity in persistent Graves' patients was below that of newly diagnosed ones. TRBV28, TRBJ1-2 and TRBJ2-5 were segments that persistent disease favored. Patients with persistent disease shared 2,500 or so public clonotypes, outpacing the roughly 1,000 shared by new patients.

This clonotype was seen repeatedly, ten times or more. Its cognate antigen is unknown. V gave up 3 bases and J gave up 8 bases; unmatched junction bases: 8. Germline CDR1 reads GTSNPN; CDR2 reads SVGIG (reference sequence). The CDR3 totals 14 residues. As to time point: persistent/refractory GD, antithyroid drugs over 5 years with positive TRAb. PBMC-extracted RNA yielded the TCR library. Construction of the TCR beta libraries employed iRepertoire HTBI primers in conjunction with Arm-PCR of CDR3 regions. MiXCR was run by TCRdb on the multiplex PCR reads, yielding one entry per CDR3 protein. The sample gives about 310,000 distinct CDR3 sequences, more than 20% of which show up once; around three fifths is in the top ten.

The chain links TRBV30 to TRBJ1-4; 8 nucleotides match TRBD1. This specimen consisted of peripheral blood mononuclear cells (PBMCs), obtained when the disease was refractory, from a patient treated with antithyroid drugs. This sequence was found in a female donor with Graves disease. CDR3 protein: CAWSPTGVEEKLFF. The CDR3 DNA reads as TGTGCCTGGAGCCCGACAGGGGTTGAGGAAAAACTGTTTTTT.